This record covers a single T cell receptor beta chain. The antigen is unknown. V lost 5 bases and J lost 5; bases outside the gene matches: 3. The CDR3 has 13 residues. Germline CDR1 is SSHAT and CDR2 is FNYEAQ (reference sequence). Isolated RNA was reverse transcribed in full, so expressed TCRB transcripts were sequenced. Only in-frame clones appear in the TCRdb table, and some are missing; sequencing was by immunoSEQ multiplex PCR. The data hold hundreds of thousands of clones, with around 30% observed a single time. Via the markers CD45RO/CCR7/CD25/CD127/CD95/CD27, stem cell-like memory, regulatory, central memory and naive CD4+ cells were sorted. This entry belongs to a study of beta chain features in type 1 diabetes. Study outcomes and limitations: In the patient group, naive, central memory and Treg TCRB repertoires seemed more alike than in the healthy donor group. Whether TCRB rearrangement is influenced by HLA type was left unresolved in this analysis. For patients and controls alike, PCR might favor shorter templates to the same degree.

This sequence was found in a man between 18 and 35 years old in good health. Sequenced material: naive CD4+ T cells from blood. The rearrangement links TRBV7-7 to TRBJ2-3, with 8 bases aligning to TRBD1. The CDR3 loop is CASSPGQEDTQYF. The CDR3 DNA is TGTGCCAGCAGCCCGGGACAGGAAGATACGCAGTATTTT.